This TCR beta chain was identified in a study of T cell responses to AZD1222 COVID-19 vaccine. Whole-study results and caveats: Unmutated variant regions reportedly attract nearly half of all spike-specific TCRs. Spike-specific TCR depth and breadth grew after two AZD1222 doses.

As to this clone: What it binds is unknown.

Repertoires were generated with immunoSEQ multiplex PCR, while TCRdb's copy carries only in-frame clones and drops some. The sample includes 190,000 or so clones, approximately 93% of them seen just once. The germline gives CDR1 SGHAT, CDR2 FQNNGV. V was cut by 5 bases and J by 8 bases, with 16 bases left in between. The CDR3 runs to 14 residues. Specimen: peripheral blood, collected 28 days after the second AZD1222 dose. This clonotype was sampled from an adult who received the AZD1222 COVID-19 vaccine. The chain recombines TRBV11-2 with TRBJ2-1; possible D gene TRBD1, 5 bases. The CDR3 is CASSRFSGSDEQFF. In nucleotides, the CDR3 is TGTGCCAGCAGCAGGTTTTCAGGGTCCGATGAGCAGTTCTTC.